The rows below give T cell receptor beta chains drawn from one sample of a study of cytomegalovirus exposure and HLA in healthy donors. Generated by immunoSEQ multiplex PCR, the TCRdb table keeps only in-frame clones and is missing some. The sample carries some 110,000 clones, 60% to 85% recorded once. Sample: PBMCs. These TCRs come from a man between 45 and 60 years old in good health and CMV-seronegative. CDR3s include the opening cysteine and the closing phenylalanine or tryptophan. The D gene is left open where the match is weak. Clone sizes are given selectively: once, few, many, or a class where the clone is expanded.

NA | TRBJ2-5 | NA | TRBV9 | CASSAQETQYF | TGTGCCAGCAGCGCACAGGAGACCCAGTACTTC
NA | TRBJ2-1 | TRBD1 | TRBV18 | CASSPTTGEKGFNEQFF | TGTGCCAGCTCACCTACGACAGGGGAGAAAGGGTTCAATGAGCAGTTCTTC
NA | TRBJ1-5 | TRBD1 | TRBV18 | CASSHGTGSDQPQHF | TGTGCCAGCTCACACGGGACAGGTAGCGATCAGCCCCAGCATTTT
NA | TRBJ2-6 | NA | TRBV28 | CASSVTVVGANVLTF | TGTGCCAGCAGTGTCACAGTTGTTGGGGCCAACGTCCTGACTTTC
NA | TRBJ1-6 | NA | TRBV19 | CASTAGHRLDSPLHF | TGTGCCAGTACAGCGGGACACCGTCTAGATTCACCCCTCCACTTT
NA | TRBJ2-2 | NA | TRBV4-1 | CASSGGAITGELFF | TGCGCCAGCAGCGGGGGGGCCATCACCGGGGAGCTGTTTTTT
few | TRBJ2-7 | NA | TRBV25-1 | CASSEGAGEQYF | TGTGCCAGCAGTGAAGGGGCTGGCGAGCAGTACTTC
NA | TRBJ2-5 | TRBD2 | TRBV7-2 | CASSSPLAGVETQYF | TGTGCCAGCAGCTCCCCACTAGCGGGGGTCGAGACCCAGTACTTC
NA | TRBJ1-6 | TRBD1 | TRBV28 | CASSATTGGASYNSPLHF | TGTGCCAGCAGCGCGACAACAGGGGGCGCGTCCTATAATTCACCCCTCCACTTT
NA | TRBJ1-5 | NA | TRBV6-1 | CASSEGRDDQPQHF | TGTGCCAGCAGTGAAGGGAGGGACGATCAGCCCCAGCATTTT
NA | TRBJ1-1 | NA | TRBV6-6 | CASSQTGEAFF | TGTGCCAGCAGTCAGACAGGTGAAGCTTTCTTT
few | TRBJ1-1 | NA | TRBV6-5 | CASNRKPNTEAFF | TGTGCCAGCAACAGGAAGCCGAACACTGAAGCTTTCTTT
few | TRBJ1-2 | NA | TRBV6-5 | CASSRRPGFTGYTF | TGTGCCAGCAGCCGCAGGCCAGGGTTCACCGGGTACACCTTC
NA | TRBJ2-1 | TRBD1 | TRBV5-6 | CASSLGDSPNPRNEQFF | TGTGCCAGCAGCTTGGGGGACAGCCCGAACCCACGTAATGAGCAGTTCTTC
once | TRBJ1-1 | NA | TRBV9 | CASSPLREWNTEAFF | TGTGCCAGCAGCCCCCTTCGGGAATGGAACACTGAAGCTTTCTTT
once | TRBJ2-1 | TRBD1 | TRBV5-1 | CASSEGQGYNEQFF | TGCGCCAGCAGCGAGGGACAGGGGTACAATGAGCAGTTCTTC
NA | TRBJ2-5 | NA | TRBV9 | CASSSGVGETQYF | TGTGCCAGCTCATCCGGGGTGGGGGAGACCCAGTACTTC
NA | TRBJ1-1 | TRBD1 | TRBV5-4 | CASSLEAAGGTEAFF | TGTGCCAGCAGCTTGGAGGCGGCAGGGGGGACTGAAGCTTTCTTT
NA | TRBJ2-1 | TRBD2 | TRBV5-4 | CASTEGLAGRGVQFF | TGTGCCAGCACCGAAGGGCTAGCGGGGCGGGGGGTGCAGTTCTTC
NA | TRBJ2-3 | NA | TRBV6-1 | CASSDPRRRGASDTQYF | TGTGCCAGCAGTGACCCCCGACGACGGGGGGCTTCAGATACGCAGTATTTT
NA | TRBJ2-2 | TRBD2 | TRBV5-4 | CASSVPGLGELFF | TGTGCCAGCAGCGTACCGGGACTAGGGGAGCTGTTTTTT
few | TRBJ2-7 | NA | TRBV5-5 | CASSWEGQVKTEQYF | TGTGCCAGCAGCTGGGAGGGACAGGTAAAGACCGAGCAGTACTTC
NA | TRBJ1-5 | NA | TRBV28 | CASVRSNSNQPQHF | TGTGCCAGCGTCAGATCAAATAGCAATCAGCCCCAGCATTTT
NA | TRBJ2-1 | NA | TRBV6-5 | CASRQAGATPNEQFF | TGTGCCAGCAGACAAGCAGGGGCCACTCCCAATGAGCAGTTCTTC
NA | TRBJ2-2 | NA | TRBV5-4 | CASSLRGGASGELFF | TGTGCCAGCAGCTTGAGGGGTGGGGCAAGCGGGGAGCTGTTTTTT
NA | TRBJ2-7 | NA | TRBV4-3 | CASSQEGAGPYEQYF | TGCGCCAGCAGCCAAGAAGGGGCAGGTCCGTACGAGCAGTACTTC
NA | TRBJ1-5 | NA | TRBV19 | CASSMEGRSNQPQHF | TGTGCCAGTAGTATGGAGGGGAGAAGCAATCAGCCCCAGCATTTT
NA | TRBJ2-5 | TRBD2 | TRBV28 | CASRGRGQETQYF | TGTGCCAGCCGTGGGCGGGGGCAAGAGACCCAGTACTTC
NA | TRBJ1-2 | NA | TRBV27 | CASSLSGARNFYGYTF | TGTGCCAGCAGTTTATCTGGGGCGAGGAACTTCTATGGCTACACCTTC
NA | TRBJ1-5 | NA | TRBV19 | CASSIGWRGQPQHF | TGTGCCAGTAGTATAGGGTGGCGGGGTCAGCCCCAGCATTTT
few | TRBJ1-2 | NA | TRBV5-1 | CASSLTDNLDYGYTF | TGCGCCAGCAGCTTGACTGACAACTTGGACTATGGCTACACCTTC
NA | TRBJ1-1 | NA | TRBV5-4 | CASSWEENTEAFF | TGTGCCAGCAGCTGGGAGGAGAACACTGAAGCTTTCTTT
once | TRBJ1-2 | NA | TRBV11-2 | CASSLGRLAGYTF | TGTGCCAGCAGCTTAGGGAGGCTCGCCGGCTACACCTTC
once | TRBJ2-3 | TRBD2 | TRBV7-9 | CASSFTAGDLTSTDTQYF | TGTGCCAGCAGCTTTACAGCGGGGGACCTAACTAGCACAGATACGCAGTATTTT
NA | TRBJ1-2 | NA | TRBV7-8 | CASSLGGAVPGYTF | TGTGCCAGCAGCTTAGGGGGCGCAGTTCCTGGCTACACCTTC
NA | TRBJ2-1 | NA | TRBV6-5 | CATQPGGLSYNEQFF | TGTGCCACCCAGCCCGGCGGGCTCTCCTACAATGAGCAGTTCTTC
once | TRBJ1-6 | TRBD1 | TRBV19 | CASSTSTGGRDSPLHF | TGTGCCAGTAGTACGTCGACAGGGGGCAGGGATTCACCCCTCCACTTT
NA | TRBJ2-2 | NA | TRBV7-2 | CASSLALGAGELFF | TGTGCCAGCAGCTTAGCGCTAGGGGCCGGGGAGCTGTTTTTT
NA | TRBJ2-2 | NA | TRBV7-3 | CASSFAPGNTGELFF | TGTGCCAGCAGCTTCGCCCCGGGGAACACCGGGGAGCTGTTTTTT
NA | TRBJ2-5 | NA | TRBV7-6 | CASSPQRFQETQYF | TGTGCCAGCAGCCCCCAGAGGTTCCAAGAGACCCAGTACTTC
few | TRBJ2-3 | TRBD1 | TRBV5-4 | CASSLEQGLRSTDTQYF | TGTGCCAGCAGCTTGGAACAGGGGTTACGAAGCACAGATACGCAGTATTTT
NA | TRBJ1-2 | NA | TRBV7-2 | CASSFRGPHGDGYTF | TGTGCCAGCAGCTTCCGAGGCCCTCACGGGGATGGCTACACCTTC
NA | TRBJ2-7 | TRBD2 | TRBV7-2 | CASSLTGPSGGSSYEQYF | TGTGCCAGCAGCTTAACGGGCCCTAGCGGGGGAAGCTCCTACGAGCAGTACTTC
once | TRBJ1-3 | TRBD1 | TRBV5-1 | CASSLGPGGVGNTIYF | TGCGCCAGCAGCTTGGGCCCAGGGGGCGTTGGAAACACCATATATTTT
NA | TRBJ2-1 | TRBD1 | TRBV19 | CASSMRDRGNEQFF | TGTGCCAGTAGTATGCGGGACAGGGGGAATGAGCAGTTCTTC